The clone carrying this T cell receptor (beta chain) was counted ten times or more. What it binds is unknown. The data are from a study of human T cells and chemical hapten exposure. Study-level background: Donors were sensitized with 2% DPC on the upper inner arm.

Library preparation tagged each individual cDNA molecule with a unique molecular identifier. TCRdb ran MiXCR on the RACE reads and lists one entry per CDR3 protein. The table shows tens of thousands of distinct CDR3 sequences, with 9.4% occurring only once. This sample's time point: pre-sensitization, week 0. Regarding treatment: therapeutic diphenylcyclopropenone sensitization with weekly scalp DPC. Trimming pared 0 bases from V and 6 bases from J, leaving 20 bases between. The V gene's germline CDR1 is LGHNA and CDR2 YSLEER. This CDR3 spans 17 amino acids. Study-level results: Significantly more large CDR3 similarity clusters were formed by expanded TCRs than by controls. No alteration of TCRs above 1 in 1000 frequency was seen with DPC sensitization.

The source was whole blood, collected in connection with sensitization to the hapten diphenylcyclopropenone (DPC). The origin of this receptor is a woman in her thirties or forties with alopecia areata. Some clones in this sample may be carry-over from other donors' samples. This chain connects TRBV4-3 to TRBJ1-1, with TRBD1 as a possible D gene (6 bases). CDR3 bases: TGCGCCAGCAGCCAAGAGGGGGGGGGCGCGTTTTGGGCTGAAGCTTTCTTT. This encodes CASSQEGGGAFWAEAFF.